A single sample is the source of the 32 T cell receptor beta chains below, sequenced in a study of OX40 agonist ivuxolimab in advanced cancers. The library was obtained by the immunoSEQ multiplex PCR assay. Not all clones reach the TCRdb copy of this immuneACCESS table, which keeps in-frame sequences only. Checked studies attribute under half of the gap to unresolved V genes and leave the rest unexplained. For this sample there are approximately 70,000 clones; roughly 86% appear just once. The biggest ten clones account for 6.9% of the sample. Sequencing was performed on CD4+ or CD8+ T cells sorted from blood, taken in a trial of the OX40 agonist ivuxolimab. The source is an adult with an advanced solid tumor such as melanoma, head and neck, liver or kidney cancer.

This sequence joins TRBV19 and TRBJ2-4, with D perhaps TRBD1 (6 bases). CDR1 is LNHDA and CDR2 is SQIVND in the germline V gene (reference sequence). V shed 6 bases and J shed 0 bases, with 24 bases lying between them. The CDR3 length is 19 residues. As DNA, the CDR3 is TGTGCCAGTAGACACCGGGACACCCCTGGGCTAGTAGCCAAAAACATTCAGTACTTC. It encodes CASRHRDTPGLVAKNIQYF.

The V gene is TRBV7-9, the J gene TRBJ1-4, with 7 positions matching TRBD1. CDR3 length: 15 amino acids. Germline loops: CDR1 SEHNR, CDR2 FQNEAQ (reference sequence). Trimming at V came to 5 bases and at J to 7 bases, leaving 10 bases not matched to a gene. This CDR3 is CASSHETGHPEKLFF. For the CDR3, the DNA is TGTGCCAGCAGCCATGAGACAGGGCATCCTGAAAAACTGTTTTTT.

This clone was seen only a few times. This chain links TRBV19 with TRBJ1-1; 9 bases are a match to TRBD1. J was trimmed by 7 bases and V by 7 bases; bases with no gene match: 16. CDR1 and CDR2 from the germline V gene are LNHDA and SQIVND (reference sequence). The CDR3 is 16 residues long. The CDR3 DNA reads TGTGCCAGTACCCATACTCCGGGACAGGGAGGGCTTGAAGCTTTCTTT. Its protein product is CASTHTPGQGGLEAFF.

The chain employs TRBV6-5 and TRBJ2-7; D unclear. Germline loops: CDR1 MNHEY, CDR2 SVGAGI. V dropped 0 bases and J dropped 1 base, with 10 bases sitting between them. This CDR3 comprises 15 residues. The CDR3 sequence is CASSYSVLSSYEQYF. The CDR3, as DNA: TGTGCCAGCAGTTACTCGGTGCTATCGTCCTACGAGCAGTACTTC.

The chain combines TRBV11-3 with TRBJ2-7; D not resolved. CDR3 size: 12 residues. V lost 5 bases and J 2 bases, leaving 7 bases between the germline ends. Germline V CDR1 and CDR2: SGHNT, YENEEA. The CDR3 nucleotides read TGTGCCAGCAGCACCTCCCCCTACGAGCAGTACTTC. It is translated as CASSTSPYEQYF.

The V and J genes are TRBV2 and TRBJ2-7, with D tentatively TRBD1 (6 bases). With 3 bases removed from V and 0 bases from J, the gap between germline ends came to 15 bases. The CDR3 is 16 residues long. Germline V gene lookup returns CDR1 SNHLY and CDR2 FYNNEI. DNA of the CDR3: TGTGCCAGCAGTGACCGTGGACAGCACCGCTCCTACGAGCAGTACTTC. It specifies CASSDRGQHRSYEQYF.

J is TRBJ2-7 and V is TRBV6-5; possibly TRBD1 or TRBD2 for D (5 bases each). The CDR3 is 13 residues long. Germline assignment: CDR1 MNHEY and CDR2 SVGAGI. V shed 5 bases and J shed 3 bases, with 11 bases lying between them. CDR3 region: CASSRDRNYEQYF. The CDR3 DNA is TGTGCCAGCAGTCGGGACCGAAACTACGAGCAGTACTTC.

There are a few counts of this clone. The CDR3 is CASSFDRAYQPQHF. The CDR3 DNA follows: TGTGCCAGTAGTTTCGACAGGGCGTATCAGCCCCAGCATTTT. The rearrangement links TRBV19 to TRBJ1-5, with 7 bases that match TRBD1. V lost 5 bases and J lost 5; bases outside the gene matches: 6. In germline, CDR1 is LNHDA, CDR2 SQIVND (reference sequence). CDR3 size: 14 residues. Full variable domain (missing parts from reference TRBV19 and TRBJ1-5): DGGITQSPKYLFRKEGQNVTLSCEQNLNHDAMYWYRQDPGQGLRLIYYSQIVNDFQKGDIAEGYSVSREKKESFPLTVTSAQKNPTAFYLCASSFDRAYQPQHFGDGTRLSIL.

This chain links TRBV7-9 with TRBJ1-1; D may be TRBD1 (5 bases). The CDR3 has 14 amino acids. Per the germline V gene, CDR1 is SEHNR and CDR2 is FQNEAQ (reference sequence). With 2 bases removed from V and 4 bases from J, the gap between germline ends came to 11 bases. The CDR3 protein is CASSLLAGTTEAFF. The CDR3 DNA sequence: TGTGCCAGCAGCTTATTGGCAGGGACCACTGAAGCTTTCTTT.

The chain is built from TRBV9 and TRBJ2-1; perhaps TRBD1 as D (6 bases). The CDR3 length is 15 residues. V lost 4 bases, J lost 9 bases, and 20 bases lay in between. Germline CDR1 reads SGDLS; CDR2 reads YYNGEE. This CDR3 is CASSPSVRGQGEQFF. For the CDR3, the DNA is TGTGCCAGCAGCCCCTCCGTGAGGGGACAAGGTGAGCAGTTCTTC.

The sample holds a few counts of this clone. This chain joins TRBV2 and TRBJ1-5; TRBD1 agrees at 9 bases. The V segment lost 4 bases and the J segment 7 bases; nucleotides outside the gene matches: 5. The CDR3 covers 14 residues. Germline CDR1 and CDR2: SNHLY and FYNNEI. CDR3: CASSAGTGKQPQHF. CDR3 nucleotide sequence: TGTGCCAGCAGTGCAGGGACAGGGAAACAGCCCCAGCATTTT.

The chain uses TRBV19 and TRBJ2-7; D possibly corresponds to TRBD1 (5 bases). Trimming pared 4 bases from V and 2 bases from J, leaving 15 bases between. The CDR3 extends over 15 amino acids. Germline values: CDR1 LNHDA, CDR2 SQIVND (reference sequence). CDR3 sequence reads: CASSTLDTPPYEQYF. For the CDR3, the DNA is TGTGCCAGTAGTACCTTGGACACTCCCCCCTACGAGCAGTACTTC.

The chain is built from TRBV21-1 and TRBJ2-5; the D call of TRBD2 is as the table states it, not checked on the DNA. TRBV21-1 is a pseudogene. The length of the CDR3 is 16 residues. The CDR3 region is CASRSKGGRAKETQYF. As DNA, the CDR3 is TGTGCCAGCAGATCTAAGGGAGGGCGGGCTAAAGAGACCCAGTACTTC.

The chain uses TRBV2 and TRBJ1-1; TRBD1 is a possible D gene (5 bases). The V end lost 1 base, the J end lost 4 bases, and 13 bases lay between the germline ends. The CDR3 runs 15 residues. The V gene's germline CDR1 is SNHLY and CDR2 FYNNEI. CDR3 region: CASSEGRGGGTEAFF. CDR3 in DNA: TGTGCCAGCAGTGAAGGTAGGGGAGGAGGCACTGAAGCTTTCTTT.

Note on this clone: Other nucleotide sequences from this sample produce the same CDR3. The genes are TRBV19 and TRBJ2-7, with D possibly called TRBD1 or TRBD2 (6 bases each). The germline CDR1 and CDR2 sequences are LNHDA and SQIVND (reference sequence). Trimming stripped 1 base from V and 2 bases from J, with 12 bases between. The CDR3 loop spans 15 amino acids. CDR3 in DNA: TGTGCCAGTAGTATAGGGGGGGCGGACGCCTACGAGCAGTACTTC. It is translated as CASSIGGADAYEQYF.

The chain carries TRBV19 and TRBJ1-2; TRBD1 aligns across 7 bases. The germline CDR1 and CDR2 sequences are LNHDA and SQIVND (reference sequence). The length of the CDR3 is 16 residues. The ends lost 2 bases at V and 3 bases at J; junction bases unmatched: 9. CDR3 in DNA: TGTGCCAGTAGTATAAGGGGGGACAGAACTCACTATGGCTACACCTTC. As protein: CASSIRGDRTHYGYTF.

V gene TRBV4-2 combines with J gene TRBJ2-2; a weak D match, TRBD1 (7 bases). V lost 0 bases to trimming and J lost 7 bases, with 12 bases between them. The CDR3 extends over 15 amino acids. CDR1 LGHNA and CDR2 YNFKEQ come from the germline V gene. CDR3 DNA: TGTGCCAGCAGCCAAGAGACAGGGCGGGGCGGGGAGCTGTTTTTT. The encoded protein is CASSQETGRGGELFF.

The chain uses TRBV5-1 and TRBJ2-3, with a possible D match to TRBD2 (6 bases). CDR3 size: 14 residues. Trimming took 1 base from V and 4 from J, leaving 10 bases between them. Germline values: CDR1 SGHRS, CDR2 YFSETQ. The CDR3 loop is CASSLRGIADTQYF. In DNA, the CDR3 is TGCGCCAGCAGCTTGCGCGGGATCGCAGATACGCAGTATTTT.

The chain carries TRBV5-1 and TRBJ2-1; D is undetermined. Trimming shortened V by 5 bases and J by 7 bases, and 16 bases separated the two germline ends. Germline V gene lookup returns CDR1 SGHRS and CDR2 YFSETQ. The CDR3 consists of 14 residues. CDR3 DNA sequence: TGCGCCAGCAGACCCGTCCCGGGCCTAAATGAGCAGTTCTTC. Translated: CASRPVPGLNEQFF.

This chain links TRBV5-4 with TRBJ2-7; D remains unclear. Germline loops: CDR1 SGHNT, CDR2 YYREEE (reference sequence). Trimming stripped 5 bases from V and 2 bases from J, with 17 bases between. The CDR3 length is 15 residues. CDR3 sequence reads: CASSASSAVPYEQYF. CDR3 DNA sequence: TGTGCCAGCAGTGCCAGTTCGGCGGTTCCCTACGAGCAGTACTTC.

The chain links TRBV7-3 to TRBJ1-6; D possibly corresponds to TRBD1 (6 bases). Germline values: CDR1 SGHTA, CDR2 FQGTGA. The length of the CDR3 is 15 residues. V lost 1 base and J lost 6, with 10 bases in between. CDR3 residues: CASSLRPGVNSPLHF. In DNA form, the CDR3 reads TGTGCCAGCAGCTTAAGGCCAGGGGTTAATTCACCCCTCCACTTT.

V gene TRBV2 combines with J gene TRBJ1-1; unclear D gene. V was cut by 7 bases and J by 1 base, with 13 bases left in between. CDR3 length equals 14 residues. CDR1 SNHLY and CDR2 FYNNEI come from the germline V gene. CDR3 DNA: TGTGCCAGCATTCCCCCTCGGGGGAACACTGAAGCTTTCTTT. Translation: CASIPPRGNTEAFF.

This rearrangement joins TRBV2 to TRBJ2-1; D possibly uses TRBD1 or TRBD2 (5 bases each). Germline V CDR1 and CDR2: SNHLY, FYNNEI. CDR3 size: 16 residues. With 5 bases removed from V and 2 bases from J, the gap between germline ends came to 16 bases. In DNA form, the CDR3 reads TGTGCCAGCAGTATACCCGGGACCGATGCCTACAATGAGCAGTTCTTC. Translation gives CASSIPGTDAYNEQFF.

J is TRBJ1-1 and V is TRBV6-1; D call uncertain. The CDR3 runs to 10 residues. Germline V lookup: CDR1 MNHNS, CDR2 SASEGT. The germline V and J ends were trimmed by 6 bases and 8 bases, with 7 bases remaining between them. CDR3 nucleotides: TGTGCCAGCAGGGAGGACGAAGCTTTCTTT. As protein: CASREDEAFF.

The chain recombines TRBV7-9 with TRBJ1-5; tentative D call: TRBD1 (6 bases). The CDR3 contains 14 residues. Germline-derived CDR1 and CDR2 are SEHNR and FQNEAQ (reference sequence). With 5 bases removed from V and 4 bases from J, the gap between germline ends came to 12 bases. This chain's CDR3 is CASSVHRVNQPQHF. CDR3 nucleotide sequence: TGTGCCAGCAGCGTACACAGGGTGAATCAGCCCCAGCATTTT.

V usage is TRBV19 and J usage is TRBJ2-7, with TRBD1 identical over 10 bases. The CDR3 length is 16 residues. Losses at the gene ends were 9 bases for V and 4 bases for J; bases not matched to a gene: 15. From germline, CDR1 is LNHDA and CDR2 SQIVND (reference sequence). CDR3 residues: CASATGGDLRLYEQYF. For the CDR3, the DNA is TGTGCCAGCGCGACAGGGGGCGATCTAAGGTTATACGAGCAGTACTTC.

This clone was found once. V and J are TRBV18 and TRBJ1-5; D gene ambiguous. Between the trimmed V and J ends, which lost 5 bases and 1 base, there was a span of 12 bases. The CDR3 covers 15 residues. The V gene's germline CDR1 is KGHSH and CDR2 LQKENI. The CDR3 region is CASSEARTSNQPQHF. DNA of the CDR3: TGTGCCAGCTCAGAAGCTCGGACGAGCAATCAGCCCCAGCATTTT.

The rearrangement joins TRBV7-2 to TRBJ1-4; D remains unclear. CDR1 is SGHTA and CDR2 is FQGNSA in the germline V gene. The CDR3 totals 14 residues. V was shortened by 5 bases and J by 5 bases, with 12 bases between the two germline ends. As DNA, the CDR3 is TGTGCCAGCAGCCCTACGTGGTCGAATGAAAAACTGTTTTTT. It translates to CASSPTWSNEKLFF.

The chain joins TRBV10-2 to TRBJ1-2; D is unclear. The germline V gene encodes CDR1 WSHSY and CDR2 SAAADI. There are 13 residues in the CDR3. With 2 bases removed from V and 3 bases from J, the gap between germline ends came to 7 bases. Written as DNA, the CDR3 is TGCGCCAGCAGTGAGAAGACTGACTATGGCTACACCTTC. It encodes CASSEKTDYGYTF.

The chain is built from TRBV2 and TRBJ1-2; 10 positions match TRBD1. With V trimmed by 4 bases and J by 6 bases, 5 bases remained unmatched. This CDR3 has 14 amino acids. CDR1 is SNHLY, CDR2 FYNNEI, per germline. The CDR3 DNA reads as TGTGCCAGCAGTGGGGACAGGGGATTTGATGGCTACACCTTC. This sequence encodes CASSGDRGFDGYTF.

The chain recombines TRBV27 with TRBJ1-3; D is ambiguous. Deletions cut 3 bases from V and 2 bases from J, with 5 bases between. The CDR3 has 13 residues. CDR1 is MNHEY and CDR2 is SMNVEV in the germline V gene (reference sequence). CDR3: CASSFLPGNTIYF. The CDR3 coding sequence is TGTGCCAGCAGTTTCCTTCCTGGAAACACCATATATTTT.

The rearrangement uses TRBV27 and TRBJ1-5, with TRBD1 identical over 7 bases. This CDR3 has 14 amino acids. Germline trimming cut 6 bases from V and 3 bases from J; bases unmatched to any gene: 5. CDR1 MNHEY and CDR2 SMNVEV come from the germline V gene (reference sequence). CDR3: CASRPRGDNQPQHF. The CDR3 DNA reads as TGTGCCAGCAGGCCCAGGGGGGACAATCAGCCCCAGCATTTT.